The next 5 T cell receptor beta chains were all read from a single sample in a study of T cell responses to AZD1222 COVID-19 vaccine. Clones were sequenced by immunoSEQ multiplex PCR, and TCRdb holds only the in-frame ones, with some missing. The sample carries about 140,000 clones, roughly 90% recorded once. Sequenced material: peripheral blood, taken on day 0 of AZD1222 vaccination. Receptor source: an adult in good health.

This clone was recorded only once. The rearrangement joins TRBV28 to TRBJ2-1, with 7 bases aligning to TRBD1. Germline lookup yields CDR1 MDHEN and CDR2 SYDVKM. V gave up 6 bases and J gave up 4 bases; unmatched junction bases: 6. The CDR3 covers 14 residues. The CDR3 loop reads CASRETGSYNEQFF. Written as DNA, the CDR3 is TGTGCCAGCAGGGAGACAGGGAGTTACAATGAGCAGTTCTTC.

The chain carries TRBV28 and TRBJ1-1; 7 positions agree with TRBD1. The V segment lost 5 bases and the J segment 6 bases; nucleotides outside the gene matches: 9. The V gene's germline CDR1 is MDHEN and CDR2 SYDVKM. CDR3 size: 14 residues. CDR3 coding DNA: TGTGCCAGCAGTCCCACCCTCAGGGGGTCTGAAGCTTTCTTT. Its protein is CASSPTLRGSEAFF.

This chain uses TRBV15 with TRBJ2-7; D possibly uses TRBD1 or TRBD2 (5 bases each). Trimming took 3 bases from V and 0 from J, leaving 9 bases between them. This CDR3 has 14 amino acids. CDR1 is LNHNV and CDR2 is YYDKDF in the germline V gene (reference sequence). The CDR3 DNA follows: TGTGCCACCAGCAGGGGGGAGAACTCCTACGAGCAGTACTTC. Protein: CATSRGENSYEQYF.

Here the CDR3 reads CASSLSTTGGKAYEQYF. The CDR3 DNA sequence: TGCGCCAGCAGCTTGTCTACGACAGGGGGTAAGGCCTACGAGCAGTACTTC. The chain joins TRBV5-1 to TRBJ2-7, with 9 bases matching TRBD1. With V trimmed by 1 base and J by 2 bases, 10 bases remained unmatched. This CDR3 has 17 amino acids. CDR1 is SGHRS, CDR2 YFSETQ, per germline.

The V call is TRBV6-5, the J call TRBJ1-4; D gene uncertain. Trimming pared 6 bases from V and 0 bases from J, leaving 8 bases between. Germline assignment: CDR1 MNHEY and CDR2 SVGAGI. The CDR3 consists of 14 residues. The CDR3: CASRPTATNEKLFF. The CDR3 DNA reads TGTGCCAGCAGACCCACAGCAACTAATGAAAAACTGTTTTTT.